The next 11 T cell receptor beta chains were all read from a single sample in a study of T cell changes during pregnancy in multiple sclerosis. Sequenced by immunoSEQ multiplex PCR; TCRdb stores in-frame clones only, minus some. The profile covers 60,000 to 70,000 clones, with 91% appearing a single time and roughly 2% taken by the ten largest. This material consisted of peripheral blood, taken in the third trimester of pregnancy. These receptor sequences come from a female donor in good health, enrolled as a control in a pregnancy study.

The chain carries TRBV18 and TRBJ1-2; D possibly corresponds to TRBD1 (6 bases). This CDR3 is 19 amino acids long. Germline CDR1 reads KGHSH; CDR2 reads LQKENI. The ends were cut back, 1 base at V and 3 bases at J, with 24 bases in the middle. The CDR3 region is CASSPRQGGVESPYYGYTF. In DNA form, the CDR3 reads TGTGCCAGCTCACCACGGCAAGGGGGGGTGGAGTCGCCGTACTATGGCTACACCTTC.

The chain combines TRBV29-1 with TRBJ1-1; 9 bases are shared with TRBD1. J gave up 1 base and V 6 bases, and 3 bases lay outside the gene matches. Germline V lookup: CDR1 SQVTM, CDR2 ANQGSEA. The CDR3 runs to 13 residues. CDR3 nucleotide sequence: TGCAGCGTGAGGGGACAGGGGAACACTGAAGCTTTCTTT. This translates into CSVRGQGNTEAFF.

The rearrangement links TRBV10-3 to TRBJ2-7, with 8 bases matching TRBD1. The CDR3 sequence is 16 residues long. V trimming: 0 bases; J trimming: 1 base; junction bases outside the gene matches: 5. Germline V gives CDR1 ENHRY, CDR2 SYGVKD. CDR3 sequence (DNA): TGTGCCATCAGTGAGTCGAGTTGGACAGGGTCCTACGAGCAGTACTTC. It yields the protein CAISESSWTGSYEQYF.

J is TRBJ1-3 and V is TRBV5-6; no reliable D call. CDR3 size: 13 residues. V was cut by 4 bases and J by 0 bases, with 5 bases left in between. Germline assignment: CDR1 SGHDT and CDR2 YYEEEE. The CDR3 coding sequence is TGTGCCAGCAGCACAATCTCTGGAAACACCATATATTTT. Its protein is CASSTISGNTIYF.

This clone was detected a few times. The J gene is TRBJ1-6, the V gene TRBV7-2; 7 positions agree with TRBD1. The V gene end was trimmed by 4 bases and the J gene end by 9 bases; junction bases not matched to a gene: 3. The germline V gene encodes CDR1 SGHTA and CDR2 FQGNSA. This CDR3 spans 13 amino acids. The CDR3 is CASSSRGTSPLHF. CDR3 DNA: TGTGCCAGCAGCTCCAGGGGGACTTCACCCCTCCACTTT.

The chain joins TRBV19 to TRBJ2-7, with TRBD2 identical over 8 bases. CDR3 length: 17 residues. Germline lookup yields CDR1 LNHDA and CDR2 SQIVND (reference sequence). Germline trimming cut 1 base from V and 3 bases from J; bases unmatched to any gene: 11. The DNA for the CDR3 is TGTGCCAGTAGTATAGTGGGTGGACTTAGCGGGGTCTACGAGCAGTACTTC. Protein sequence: CASSIVGGLSGVYEQYF.

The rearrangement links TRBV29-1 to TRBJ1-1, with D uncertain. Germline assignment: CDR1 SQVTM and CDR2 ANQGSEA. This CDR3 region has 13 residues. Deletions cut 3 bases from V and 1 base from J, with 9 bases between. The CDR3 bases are TGCAGCGTTGAGCGTCGACAGAACACTGAAGCTTTCTTT. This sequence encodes CSVERRQNTEAFF.

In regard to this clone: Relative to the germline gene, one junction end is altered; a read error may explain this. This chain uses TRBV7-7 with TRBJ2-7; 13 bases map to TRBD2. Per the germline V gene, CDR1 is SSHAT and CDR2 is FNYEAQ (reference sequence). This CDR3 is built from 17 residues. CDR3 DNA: TGTGCTAGCAGCTTAAACGCTCCGGGACTAGCGGGAAGTGAGCAGTACTTC. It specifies CASSLNAPGLAGSEQYF.

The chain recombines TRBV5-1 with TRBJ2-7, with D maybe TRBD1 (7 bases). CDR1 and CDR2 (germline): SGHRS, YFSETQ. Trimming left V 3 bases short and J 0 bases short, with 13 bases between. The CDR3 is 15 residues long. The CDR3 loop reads CASSSSGGNSYEQYF. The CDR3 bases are TGCGCCAGCAGCTCCTCAGGGGGGAACTCCTACGAGCAGTACTTC. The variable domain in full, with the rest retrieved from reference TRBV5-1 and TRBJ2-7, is KAGVTQTPRYLIKTRGQQVTLSCSPISGHRSVSWYQQTPGQGLQFLFEYFSETQRNKGNFPGRFSGRQFSNSRSEMNVSTLELGDSALYLCASSSSGGNSYEQYFGPGTRLTVT.

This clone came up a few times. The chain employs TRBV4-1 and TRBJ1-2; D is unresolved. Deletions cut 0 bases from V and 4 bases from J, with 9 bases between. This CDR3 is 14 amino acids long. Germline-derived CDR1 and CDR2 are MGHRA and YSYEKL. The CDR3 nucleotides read TGCGCCAGCAGCCAAGACCCGGCGGTCTATGGCTACACCTTC. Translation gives CASSQDPAVYGYTF.

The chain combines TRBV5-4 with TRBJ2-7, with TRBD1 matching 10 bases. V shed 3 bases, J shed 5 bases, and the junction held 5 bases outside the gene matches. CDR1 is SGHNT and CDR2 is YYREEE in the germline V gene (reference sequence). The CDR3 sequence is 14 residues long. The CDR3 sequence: CASSSRDRGNEQYF. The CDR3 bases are TGTGCCAGCAGCTCCCGGGACAGGGGTAACGAGCAGTACTTC.